This T cell receptor (beta chain) was retrieved from a study of T cell changes during pregnancy in multiple sclerosis. TCRdb's table, derived via immunoSEQ multiplex PCR, lists solely in-frame clones and lacks some. Seen here are some 110,000 clones, around 93% observed once, and the top ten hold 1.5% to 2%. J gave up 5 bases and V 6 bases, and 4 bases lay outside the gene matches. Germline values: CDR1 LGHNT, CDR2 FRNRAP. The CDR3 runs to 12 residues. This material consisted of peripheral blood, taken after pregnancy. The TCR originated in a female donor with multiple sclerosis, enrolled in a pregnancy study. The gene calls are TRBV12-5 and TRBJ2-7; 7 bases align to TRBD1. This CDR3 is CASGHGTDEQYF. Here the CDR3 DNA reads TGTGCTAGTGGCCATGGGACAGACGAGCAGTACTTC. The complete variable domain, with remaining parts taken from reference TRBV12-5 and TRBJ2-7, reads DARVTQTPRHKVTEMGQEVTMRCQPILGHNTVFWYRQTMMQGLELLAYFRNRAPLDDSGMPKDRFSAEMPDATLATLKIQPSEPRDSAVYFCASGHGTDEQYFGPGTRLTVT.